This T cell receptor (beta chain) came from a study of T cell changes during pregnancy in multiple sclerosis (dated by TCRdb to the late 2010s). Some background on the complete study: In women with multiple sclerosis, the researchers looked at how the T cell repertoire shifted as pregnancy progressed.

Libraries were built with the immunoSEQ multiplex PCR assay. This is the immuneACCESS table as TCRdb keeps it, with only in-frame sequences that have V and J called. A part of the clones is gone; compared with another copy, unresolved V genes explain less than half, and the rest is unexplained. A total of some 70,000 clones appear in this sample, approximately 90% of them only once. Of the sample, about 3.5% falls within the top ten clones. Points on this clone: Its antigen remains undetermined. Base-call qualities are not available, and no considerably larger clone is one nucleotide away.

Source: peripheral blood, taken before pregnancy. The receptor comes from a female donor with multiple sclerosis, enrolled in a pregnancy study.

The CDR3 region: CASKGFSGPDTQYF. At the DNA level, the sequence is TGTGCCAGCAAGGGGTTTTCAGGTCCAGATACGCAGTATTTT. Recombination joined TRBV6-6 with TRBJ2-3; TRBD1 is perhaps the D gene, given 5 matching bases. Taken from the germline V gene (reference sequence), the CDR1 and CDR2 loops are MNHNY and SVGAGI. V sheds 7 bases and J sheds 4 bases, leaving 15 bases between their ends. Including cysteine and phenylalanine, the CDR3 has 14 amino acids. Only the CDR3 region is kept as DNA, spanning 42 bases read in frame from base 1.